This T cell receptor (beta chain) was captured by sequencing in a study of spatial heterogeneity in lung cancer. V was trimmed by 6 bases and J by 0 bases, leaving 18 bases between them. This CDR3 contains 17 residues. Via MiXCR, TCRdb re-called the 5' RACE reads, giving one row per CDR3 protein. Counted here are 25,000 to 35,000 distinct CDR3 sequences, roughly 5.7% occurring once; the ten biggest clones make up roughly 26%. Time point meaning: blood at routine non-recurrence follow-up after resection. Unsorted whole RNA samples from tumor, nontumor lung or frozen PBMC were sequenced. The chain is built from TRBV23-1 and TRBJ2-1; D may be TRBD1 (5 bases). TRBV23-1 is an ORF, and what it does is uncertain. The specimen comprised PBMCs, sampled at follow-up. The TCR originated in a female donor with early-stage non-small cell lung cancer. The CDR3 sequence: CASSRTIDRCSYNEQFF. The DNA of the CDR3 is TGCGCCAGCAGCCGTACCATTGACAGATGCTCCTACAATGAGCAGTTCTTC.